What follows describes a single TCR beta chain. The length of the CDR3 is 15 residues. Trimming took 2 bases from V and 2 from J; bases not matched to a gene: 7. Germline V gene data show CDR1 as SGHRS and CDR2 as YFSETQ. The data were taken from a study of T cell responses to AZD1222 COVID-19 vaccine. Only in-frame clones appear in the TCRdb table, and some are missing; sequencing was by immunoSEQ multiplex PCR. The sample lists 200,000 to 250,000 clones, under 95% occurring once. This clonotype originated in an adult in good health. The gene calls are TRBV5-1 and TRBJ2-7, with 7 bases aligning to TRBD2. The specimen comprised peripheral blood, sampled on day 0 of MenACWY control vaccination. CDR3 residues: CASSFSGGTAYEQYF. CDR3 coding DNA: TGCGCCAGCAGCTTCTCCGGGGGGACGGCCTACGAGCAGTACTTC.